A selection of T cell receptor beta chains follows, all from one sample in a study of T cell changes during pregnancy in multiple sclerosis. Method: immunoSEQ multiplex PCR; TCRdb's copy keeps in-frame clones and lacks some. Of under 95,000 clones in the sample, roughly nine tenths were seen once. Sequenced material: peripheral blood, taken after pregnancy. The receptor source for this set is a female donor in good health, enrolled as a control in a pregnancy study. The CDR3 runs from the conserved cysteine through the conserved F or W. D genes are given only for firm matches. Where a row states a size, it is once, few, many or the class of an expanded clone; other rows omit it.

>15|NA|TRBV7-2|TRBJ2-7|TRBD2
TGTGCCAGCAGGCTAGTCGGGGGGAGCTCCTACGAGCAGTACTTC
CASRLVGGSSYEQYF
>19|NA|TRBV4-1|TRBJ2-1|TRBD2
TGCGCCAGCAGCCCCTCAGGGACTAGCGCCGGGCATTCCTACAATGAGCAGTTCTTC
CASSPSGTSAGHSYNEQFF
>15|NA|TRBV6-5|TRBJ2-3|TRBD2
TGTGCCAGCAGCTTAGCGGGGGGGCAGGGAGATACGCAGTATTTT
CASSLAGGQGDTQYF
>13|NA|TRBV12-5|TRBJ1-1|NA
TGTGCTAGTGGTTTGGGGGTCGACAGTGAAGCTTTCTTT
CASGLGVDSEAFF
>12|NA|TRBV6-1|TRBJ1-5|NA
TGTGCCAGCAGTGAAGGCAGGGGATCAGATCGATTT
CASSEGRGSDRF
>13|NA|TRBV10-3|TRBJ2-7|TRBD1
TGTGCCATCAGCCCGGGACAGTCCTACGAGCAGTACTTC
CAISPGQSYEQYF
>16|NA|TRBV4-2|TRBJ1-6|NA
TGTGCCAGCAGCCAAGGGCAGGGGATCACAAATTCACCCCTCCACTTT
CASSQGQGITNSPLHF
>13|NA|TRBV2|TRBJ1-3|NA
TGTGCCAGCAGTGAGAGCCCTGTCAACACCATATATTTT
CASSESPVNTIYF
>13|NA|TRBV6-4|TRBJ1-1|NA
TGTGCCAGCAGTGAAAAACAGGGCACTGAAGCTTTCTTT
CASSEKQGTEAFF
>16|NA|TRBV4-3|TRBJ1-2|NA
TGCGCCAGCAGCCAAGTCGGGCGGGGGTTTTACTATGGCTACACCTTC
CASSQVGRGFYYGYTF
>15|NA|TRBV4-3|TRBJ1-4|TRBD1
TGCGCCAGCAGCGATTGGGGGACAGGGAGAGAAAAACTGTTTTTT
CASSDWGTGREKLFF
>11|NA|TRBV29-1|TRBJ1-2|NA
TGCAGCGTTACAGGGAACTATGGCTACACCTTC
CSVTGNYGYTF
>11|NA|TRBV4-3|TRBJ1-1|NA
TGCGCCAGCAGCCCGGGGGGGGCTACGGTCTTT
CASSPGGATVF
>13|few|TRBV6-6|TRBJ1-1|NA
TGTGCCAGCAGTGTGACAGGGAACACTGAAGCTTTCTTT
CASSVTGNTEAFF
>11|few|TRBV19|TRBJ1-1|NA
TGTGCCAGTAGTAGAGACACTGAAGCTTTCTTT
CASSRDTEAFF
>12|NA|TRBV18|TRBJ2-7|NA
TGTGCCAGCTCAACAACAGGGAACGAGCAGTACTTC
CASSTTGNEQYF
>13|NA|TRBV5-6|TRBJ1-2|NA
TGTGCCAGCAGCTTGGGGTCCGGGGGGGGCTACACCTTC
CASSLGSGGGYTF
>15|NA|TRBV7-9|TRBJ2-7|TRBD2
TGTGCCAGCAGCGGGGGGGGTTCCCTTGTCTACGAGCAGTACTTC
CASSGGGSLVYEQYF
>14|NA|TRBV7-2|TRBJ1-1|NA
TGTGCCAGCAGCTTAGTGAGGGCGAACACTGAAGCTTTCTTT
CASSLVRANTEAFF
>15|NA|TRBV10-3|TRBJ1-5|TRBD1
TGTGCCATCAGTGGGGGACAGGGTGACAATCAGCCCCAGCATTTT
CAISGGQGDNQPQHF
>11|NA|TRBV20-1|TRBJ2-1|NA
TGCAGTGCTCCGAGGAACAATGAGCAGTTCTTC
CSAPRNNEQFF
>14|once|TRBV27|TRBJ1-3|NA
TGTGCCAGCAGCCCGGTCTTCTCTGGAAACACCATATATTTT
CASSPVFSGNTIYF
>16|NA|TRBV4-3|TRBJ2-3|NA
TGCGCCAGCAGCCCTAAGGGGGGCGGGAGAACAGATACGCAGTATTTT
CASSPKGGGRTDTQYF
>21|NA|TRBV4-3|TRBJ2-3|TRBD2
TGCGCCAGCAGCCAAGATAGGGTATCAGGGACTAGCGGGGGGCCGGGAGATACGCAGTATTTT
CASSQDRVSGTSGGPGDTQYF
>12|NA|TRBV11-2|TRBJ1-2|NA
TGTGCCAGCAGCCAACAGGGTCTGGGCTACACCTTC
CASSQQGLGYTF
>14|NA|TRBV6-5|TRBJ1-4|NA
TGTGCCAGCAGTTATGCGGTCCAGGGAGAAAAACTGTTTTTT
CASSYAVQGEKLFF
>16|NA|TRBV4-3|TRBJ1-2|TRBD1
TGCGCCAGCAGCCAAGATCGGGGACAGGGGAGCTATGGCTACACCTTC
CASSQDRGQGSYGYTF
>19|once|TRBV4-1|TRBJ2-1|TRBD2
TGCGCCAGCAGCCAAAGCCCTAACGGGGGGGGCTCCTTCGCCAATGAGCAGTTCTTC
CASSQSPNGGGSFANEQFF
>15|NA|TRBV14|TRBJ2-7|NA
TGTGCCAGCAGCCAAGAGAGGAGGGGGCGAAGCGAGCAGTACTTC
CASSQERRGRSEQYF
>15|NA|TRBV7-7|TRBJ2-5|TRBD2
TGTGCTAGCGGCCTTAGCGGGGGGCCGCAAGAGACCCAGTACTTC
CASGLSGGPQETQYF
>15|NA|TRBV6-6|TRBJ1-1|NA
TGTGCCAGCAGTCCCCCGGGTGGCCAGGGCACTGAAGCTTTCTTT
CASSPPGGQGTEAFF
>15|NA|TRBV5-1|TRBJ2-7|NA
TGCGCCAGCAGCTTGTCGAGACAAACGTACTACGAGCAGTACTTC
CASSLSRQTYYEQYF